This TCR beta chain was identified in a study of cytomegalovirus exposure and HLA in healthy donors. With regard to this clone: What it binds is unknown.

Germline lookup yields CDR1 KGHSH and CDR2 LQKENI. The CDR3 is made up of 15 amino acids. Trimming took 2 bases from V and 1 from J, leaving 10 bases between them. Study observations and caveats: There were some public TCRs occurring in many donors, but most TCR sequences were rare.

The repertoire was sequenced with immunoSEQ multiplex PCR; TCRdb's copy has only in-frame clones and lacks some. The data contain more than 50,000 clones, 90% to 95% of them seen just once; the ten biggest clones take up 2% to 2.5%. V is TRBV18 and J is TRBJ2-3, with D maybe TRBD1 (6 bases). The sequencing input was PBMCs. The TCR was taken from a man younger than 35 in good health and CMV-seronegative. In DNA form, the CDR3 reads TGTGCCAGCTCACCAAGGGACACCGGCACAGATACGCAGTATTTT. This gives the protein CASSPRDTGTDTQYF.